This TCR beta chain came from a study of OX40 agonist ivuxolimab in advanced cancers. Overall study: The patients received agonistic anti-OX40 (CD134) antibody ivuxolimab. Patients received intravenous ivuxolimab every 2 weeks at 0.01 to 10 mg/kg.

Germline V lookup: CDR1 MNHEY, CDR2 SMNVEV (reference sequence). The CDR3 is 14 amino acids. The ends lost 10 bases at V and 0 bases at J; junction bases unmatched: 6. Only in-frame clones appear in the TCRdb table, and some are missing; sequencing was by immunoSEQ multiplex PCR. The sample carries about 35,000 clones, less than 90% recorded once. Sequencing was performed on CD4+ or CD8+ T cells sorted from blood, taken in a trial of the OX40 agonist ivuxolimab. The rearrangement links TRBV27 to TRBJ2-1; 7 positions agree with TRBD2. The TCR comes from an adult with an advanced solid tumor such as melanoma, head and neck, liver or kidney cancer. The CDR3 loop reads CATGGPSSYNEQFF. The DNA for the CDR3 is TGTGCCACGGGAGGACCGAGCTCCTACAATGAGCAGTTCTTC.